The sample holds a few counts of the clone carrying this TCR beta chain. The target antigen is unknown. The CDR3 has 17 residues. Germline V CDR1 and CDR2: SGHDN, FVKESK. Germline trimming cut 2 bases from V and 7 bases from J; bases unmatched to any gene: 13. This sample is drawn from a study of CD8 T cells in ankylosing spondylitis. General observations from the study: Within matched ankylosing spondylitis synovial fluid, disease-linked clones were reportedly significantly enriched.

Preparation of TCR beta libraries was done by quantitative 5'-RACE with molecular barcodes. TCRdb reprocessed the 5' RACE reads via MiXCR and lists one record per CDR3 protein. The sample holds roughly 280,000 distinct CDR3 sequences; around 19% are singletons and the top ten take less than 9.5%. Sequencing input: blood, either unsorted or a sorted T cell fraction (not recorded which). This chain joins TRBV14 and TRBJ2-1; 8 nucleotides match TRBD1. The TCR comes from a male donor with ankylosing spondylitis or in good health (not recorded which). DNA of the CDR3: TGTGCCAGCAGCCAAAGGCAGTTGGCAGGGGGCACAAATGAGCAGTTCTTC. As protein: CASSQRQLAGGTNEQFF.